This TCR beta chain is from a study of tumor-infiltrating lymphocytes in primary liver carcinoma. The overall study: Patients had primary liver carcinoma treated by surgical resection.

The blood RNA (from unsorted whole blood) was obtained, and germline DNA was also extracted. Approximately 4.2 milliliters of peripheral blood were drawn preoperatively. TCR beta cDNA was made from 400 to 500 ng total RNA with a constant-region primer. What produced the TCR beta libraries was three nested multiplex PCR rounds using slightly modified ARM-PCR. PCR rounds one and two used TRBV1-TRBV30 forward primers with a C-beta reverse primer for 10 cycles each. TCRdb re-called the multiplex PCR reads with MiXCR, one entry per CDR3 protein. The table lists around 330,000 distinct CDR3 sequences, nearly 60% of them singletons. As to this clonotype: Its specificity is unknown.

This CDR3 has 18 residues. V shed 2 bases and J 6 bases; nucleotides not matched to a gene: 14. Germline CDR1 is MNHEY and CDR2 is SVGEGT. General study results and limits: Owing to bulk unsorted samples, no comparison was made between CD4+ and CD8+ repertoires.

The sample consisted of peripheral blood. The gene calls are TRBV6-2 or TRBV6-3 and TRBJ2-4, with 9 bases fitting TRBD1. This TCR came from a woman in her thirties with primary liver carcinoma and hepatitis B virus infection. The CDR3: CASSYVLVGQGPRNIQYF. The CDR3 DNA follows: TGTGCCAGCAGTTACGTTCTTGTGGGACAGGGTCCGAGAAACATTCAGTACTTC.